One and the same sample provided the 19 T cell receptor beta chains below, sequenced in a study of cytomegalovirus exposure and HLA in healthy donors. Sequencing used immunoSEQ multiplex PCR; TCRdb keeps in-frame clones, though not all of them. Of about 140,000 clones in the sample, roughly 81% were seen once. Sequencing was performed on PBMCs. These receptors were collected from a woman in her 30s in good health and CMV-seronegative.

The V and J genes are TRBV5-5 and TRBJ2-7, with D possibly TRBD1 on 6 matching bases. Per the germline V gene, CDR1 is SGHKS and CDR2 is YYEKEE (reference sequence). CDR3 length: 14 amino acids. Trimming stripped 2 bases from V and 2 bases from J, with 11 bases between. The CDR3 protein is CASSFRRGTYEQYF. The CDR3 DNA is TGTGCCAGCAGCTTCCGCAGGGGCACCTACGAGCAGTACTTC.

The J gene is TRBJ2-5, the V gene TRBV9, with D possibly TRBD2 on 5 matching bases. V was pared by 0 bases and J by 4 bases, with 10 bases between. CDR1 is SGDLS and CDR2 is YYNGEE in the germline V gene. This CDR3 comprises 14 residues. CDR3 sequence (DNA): TGTGCCAGCAGCGTAGGGCTAGCCGCAGAGACCCAGTACTTC. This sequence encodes CASSVGLAAETQYF.

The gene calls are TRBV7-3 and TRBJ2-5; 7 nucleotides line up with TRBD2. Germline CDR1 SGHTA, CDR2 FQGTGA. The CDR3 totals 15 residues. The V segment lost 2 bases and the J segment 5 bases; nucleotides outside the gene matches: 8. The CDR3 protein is CASSLGGGRGETQYF. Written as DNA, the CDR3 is TGTGCCAGCAGCTTAGGCGGGGGTCGTGGGGAGACCCAGTACTTC. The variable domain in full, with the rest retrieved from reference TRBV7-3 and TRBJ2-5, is GAGVSQTPSNKVTEKGKYVELRCDPISGHTALYWYRQSLGQGPEFLIYFQGTGAADDSGLPNDRFFAVRPEGSVSTLKIQRTERGDSAVYLCASSLGGGRGETQYFGPGTRLLVL.

CDR3 protein: CAWRGLGVNTIYF. CDR3 coding DNA: TGTGCCTGGAGGGGACTAGGCGTAAACACCATATATTTT. The chain combines TRBV30 with TRBJ1-3, with a possible D match to TRBD1 (5 bases). The germline V gene encodes CDR1 GTSNPN and CDR2 SVGIG (reference sequence). This CDR3 is 13 amino acids long. Deletions cut 3 bases from V and 6 bases from J, with 12 bases between.

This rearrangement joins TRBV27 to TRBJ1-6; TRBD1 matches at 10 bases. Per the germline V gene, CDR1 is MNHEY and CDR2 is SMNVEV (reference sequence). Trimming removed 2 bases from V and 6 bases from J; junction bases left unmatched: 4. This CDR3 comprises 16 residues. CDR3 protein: CASSLRGQGINSPLHF. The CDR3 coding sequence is TGTGCCAGCAGTTTACGGGGACAGGGGATTAATTCACCCCTCCACTTT.

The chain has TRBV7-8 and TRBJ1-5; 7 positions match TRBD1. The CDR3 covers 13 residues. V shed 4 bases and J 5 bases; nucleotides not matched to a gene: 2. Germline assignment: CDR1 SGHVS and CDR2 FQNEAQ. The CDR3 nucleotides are TGTGCCAGCAGCTACGACAGGGATCAGCCCCAGCATTTT. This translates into CASSYDRDQPQHF.

Here the CDR3 DNA reads TGTGCCAGCAGTGTGACAGGGGGGAACACCGGGGAGCTGTTTTTT. It codes for CASSVTGGNTGELFF. The chain recombines TRBV28 with TRBJ2-2; 9 bases align to TRBD1. The CDR3 length is 15 residues. Germline assignment: CDR1 MDHEN and CDR2 SYDVKM. The ends lost 5 bases at V and 1 base at J; junction bases unmatched: 2.

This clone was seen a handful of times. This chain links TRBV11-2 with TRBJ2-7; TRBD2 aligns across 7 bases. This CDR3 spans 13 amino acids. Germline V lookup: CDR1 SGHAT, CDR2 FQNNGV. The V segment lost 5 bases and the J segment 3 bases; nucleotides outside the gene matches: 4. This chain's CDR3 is CASSREVSYEQYF. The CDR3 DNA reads TGTGCCAGCAGCCGGGAGGTCAGCTACGAGCAGTACTTC.

CDR3 amino acids: CASSLPVATNEKLFF. The CDR3 bases are TGCGCCAGCAGCCTCCCGGTTGCAACTAATGAAAAACTGTTTTTT. This chain uses TRBV4-1 with TRBJ1-4, with unresolved D. Trimming took off 4 bases at V and 0 bases at J, with 9 bases between the two ends. Germline CDR1 is MGHRA and CDR2 is YSYEKL. The CDR3 runs 15 residues.

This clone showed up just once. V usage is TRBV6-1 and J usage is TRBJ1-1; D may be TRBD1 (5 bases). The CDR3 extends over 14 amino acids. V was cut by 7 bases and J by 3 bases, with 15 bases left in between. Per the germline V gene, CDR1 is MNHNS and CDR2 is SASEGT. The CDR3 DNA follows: TGTGCCAGCAACCTAGGACAAGCTGACACTGAAGCTTTCTTT. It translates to CASNLGQADTEAFF.

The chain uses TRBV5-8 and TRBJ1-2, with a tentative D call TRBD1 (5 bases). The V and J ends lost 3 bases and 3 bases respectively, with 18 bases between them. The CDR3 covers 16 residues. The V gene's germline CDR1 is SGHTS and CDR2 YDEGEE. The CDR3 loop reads CASSSAAGNLYYGYTF. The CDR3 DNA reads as TGTGCCAGCAGCTCGGCGGCAGGGAATCTGTACTATGGCTACACCTTC.

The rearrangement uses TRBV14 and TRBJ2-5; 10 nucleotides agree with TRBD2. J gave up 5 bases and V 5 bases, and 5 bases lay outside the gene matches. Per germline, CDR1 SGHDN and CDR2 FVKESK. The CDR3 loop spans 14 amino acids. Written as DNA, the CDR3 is TGTGCCAGCAGCAGCGGGGGGGCTGGGGAGACCCAGTACTTC. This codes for CASSSGGAGETQYF.

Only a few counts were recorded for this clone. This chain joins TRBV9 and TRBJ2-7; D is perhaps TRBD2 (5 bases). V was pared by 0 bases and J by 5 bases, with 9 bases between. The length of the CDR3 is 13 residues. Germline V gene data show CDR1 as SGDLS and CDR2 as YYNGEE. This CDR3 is CASSVVRVDEQYF. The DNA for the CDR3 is TGTGCCAGCAGCGTAGTGCGGGTTGACGAGCAGTACTTC.

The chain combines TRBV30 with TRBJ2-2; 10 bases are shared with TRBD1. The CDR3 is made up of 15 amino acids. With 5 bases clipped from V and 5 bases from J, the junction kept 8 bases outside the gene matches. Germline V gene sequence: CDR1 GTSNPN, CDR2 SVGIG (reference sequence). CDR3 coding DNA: TGTGCCTGGGCTAGACAGGGGGCGCGAACCGGGGAGCTGTTTTTT. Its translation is CAWARQGARTGELFF.

CDR3: CASSLVAKEGETQYF. Written as DNA, the CDR3 is TGTGCCAGCAGCTTAGTAGCGAAGGAGGGAGAGACCCAGTACTTC. The chain carries TRBV7-2 and TRBJ2-5, with D tentatively TRBD2 (6 bases). The CDR3 has 15 amino acids. The germline V gene has CDR1 SGHTA and CDR2 FQGNSA. Trimming took off 1 base at V and 4 bases at J, with 13 bases between the two ends.

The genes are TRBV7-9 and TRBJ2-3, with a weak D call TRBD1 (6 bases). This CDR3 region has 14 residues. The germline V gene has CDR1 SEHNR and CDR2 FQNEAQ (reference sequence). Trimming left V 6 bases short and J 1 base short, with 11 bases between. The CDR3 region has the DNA TGTGCCAGCAGGTTCCGACAGGGCACAGATACGCAGTATTTT. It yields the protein CASRFRQGTDTQYF.

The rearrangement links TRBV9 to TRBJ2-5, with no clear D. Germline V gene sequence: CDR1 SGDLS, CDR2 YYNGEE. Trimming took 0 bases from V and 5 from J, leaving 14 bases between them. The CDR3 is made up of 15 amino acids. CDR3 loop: CASSVEGRNGETQYF. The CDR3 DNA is TGTGCCAGCAGCGTAGAAGGCAGAAACGGGGAGACCCAGTACTTC.

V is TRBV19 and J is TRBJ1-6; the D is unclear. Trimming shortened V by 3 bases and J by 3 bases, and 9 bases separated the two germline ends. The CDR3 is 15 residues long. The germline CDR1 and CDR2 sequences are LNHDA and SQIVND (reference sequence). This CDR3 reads CASSMGSYYNSPLHF. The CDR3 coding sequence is TGTGCCAGTAGTATGGGGAGTTACTATAATTCACCCCTCCACTTT.

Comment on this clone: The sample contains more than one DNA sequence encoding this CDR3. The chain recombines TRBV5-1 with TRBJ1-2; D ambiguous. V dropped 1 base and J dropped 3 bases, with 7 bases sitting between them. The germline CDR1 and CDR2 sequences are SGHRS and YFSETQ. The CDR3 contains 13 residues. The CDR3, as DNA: TGCGCCAGCAGCTTGACTGGTGACTATGGCTACACCTTC. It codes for CASSLTGDYGYTF.